These 26 T cell receptor beta chains share one sample of origin, sequenced in a study of T cell changes during pregnancy in multiple sclerosis. Some clones are missing from TCRdb's copy, which holds only in-frame ones; the method was immunoSEQ multiplex PCR. Of about 36,000 clones listed, roughly 91% are singletons. The sequencing used CD4+ T cells from peripheral blood mononuclear cells, collected in the second trimester of pregnancy. The receptors come from a female donor in good health, enrolled as a control in a pregnancy study.

This clone was counted a few times. CDR3 loop: CASSRQGGLTNEKLFF. The CDR3, as DNA: TGTGCCAGCAGTCGACAGGGGGGTTTAACTAATGAAAAACTGTTTTTT. The chain joins TRBV27 to TRBJ1-4, with TRBD1 identical over 9 bases. V was clipped by 5 bases and J by 1 base; unmatched bases: 5. Germline CDR1 reads MNHEY; CDR2 reads SMNVEV (reference sequence). The CDR3 contains 16 residues.

The chain carries TRBV28 and TRBJ1-1, with unresolved D. Trimming left V 6 bases short and J 5 bases short, with 13 bases between. CDR3 length equals 13 residues. Germline loops: CDR1 MDHEN, CDR2 SYDVKM. CDR3 sequence: CASREGGPTEAFF. In DNA, the CDR3 is TGTGCCAGCAGGGAGGGTGGGCCGACTGAAGCTTTCTTT.

The V gene is TRBV19, the J gene TRBJ1-2; D gene ambiguous. Looked up from germline, CDR1 is LNHDA and CDR2 is SQIVND (reference sequence). The CDR3 covers 18 residues. The ends were cut back, 4 bases at V and 0 bases at J, with 21 bases in the middle. CDR3 amino acids: CASSRPLSRTAANYGYTF. CDR3 nucleotide sequence: TGTGCCAGTAGTAGACCTTTATCGAGGACTGCAGCTAACTATGGCTACACCTTC.

V gene TRBV19 combines with J gene TRBJ1-5, with D maybe TRBD1 (6 bases). The V end was cut by 5 bases, the J end by 4 bases, with 12 bases between. Germline loops: CDR1 LNHDA, CDR2 SQIVND (reference sequence). CDR3 size: 14 residues. CDR3 region: CASSPHRENQPQHF. The CDR3 DNA follows: TGTGCCAGTAGTCCCCACAGGGAAAATCAGCCCCAGCATTTT.

V is TRBV6-5 and J is TRBJ1-5; D remains unclear. The ends were cut back, 6 bases at V and 5 bases at J, with 11 bases in the middle. In germline, CDR1 is MNHEY, CDR2 SVGAGI. The CDR3 is 13 residues long. The CDR3 DNA reads as TGTGCCAGCAGCCCTGTCCTTGATCAGCCCCAGCATTTT. It specifies CASSPVLDQPQHF.

V gene TRBV7-8 combines with J gene TRBJ2-7; the match to TRBD2 covers 9 bases. This CDR3 has 16 residues. Trimming took 5 bases from V and 3 from J; bases not matched to a gene: 11. Germline V gene sequence: CDR1 SGHVS, CDR2 FQNEAQ. CDR3 loop: CASSLGTSRLLYEQYF. The CDR3 region has the DNA TGTGCCAGCAGCCTCGGGACTAGCCGACTCCTCTACGAGCAGTACTTC.

The chain couples TRBV6-6 to TRBJ1-5, with 7 bases identical to TRBD1. Germline V gene sequence: CDR1 MNHNY, CDR2 SVGAGI (reference sequence). This CDR3 spans 15 amino acids. V lost 6 bases, J lost 0 bases, and 5 bases stayed unmatched. The CDR3 here is CASSRRTGSNQPQHF. CDR3 DNA sequence: TGTGCCAGCAGCCGCAGGACAGGTAGCAATCAGCCCCAGCATTTT.

The chain combines TRBV9 with TRBJ2-1, with TRBD2 matching 14 bases. The CDR3 contains 16 residues. Germline assignment: CDR1 SGDLS and CDR2 YYNGEE. The V and J ends lost 2 bases and 9 bases, in that order; junction bases with no gene match: 7. The CDR3, as DNA: TGTGCCAGCAGCGTTAGACTAGCGGGGGGGGTAGCTGAGCAGTTCTTC. Translating gives CASSVRLAGGVAEQFF.

The chain combines TRBV18 with TRBJ2-1; the D gene is possibly TRBD2 (5 bases). This CDR3 contains 12 residues. Trimming shortened V by 3 bases and J by 6 bases, and 6 bases separated the two germline ends. The germline gives CDR1 KGHSH, CDR2 LQKENI. The CDR3 is CASSPAGNEQFF. The CDR3 coding sequence is TGTGCCAGCTCACCTGCGGGCAATGAGCAGTTCTTC.

V and J are TRBV18 and TRBJ1-2; D perhaps matches TRBD1 (6 bases). The V gene's germline CDR1 is KGHSH and CDR2 LQKENI. Trimming stripped 3 bases from V and 6 bases from J, with 11 bases between. The CDR3 has 13 amino acids. The CDR3 DNA is TGTGCCAGCTCACCCAACAGGGATGATGGCTACACCTTC. It codes for CASSPNRDDGYTF.

The chain employs TRBV7-8 and TRBJ2-6; tentative D call: TRBD1 (6 bases). Deletions cut 3 bases from V and 0 bases from J, with 12 bases between. Germline V gene data show CDR1 as SGHVS and CDR2 as FQNEAQ. The CDR3 consists of 17 residues. CDR3 in amino acids: CASSFRDTRSGANVLTF. CDR3 sequence (DNA): TGTGCCAGCAGCTTCCGGGACACTCGCTCTGGGGCCAACGTCCTGACTTTC.

V is TRBV18 and J is TRBJ2-1; 12 nucleotides line up with TRBD2. The junction had 5 bases not matched to a gene; V was cut back by 4 bases and J by 10 bases. CDR1 and CDR2 from the germline V gene are KGHSH and LQKENI. The CDR3 is made up of 14 amino acids. The CDR3 DNA reads TGTGCCAGCTCACAGACTAGCGGGAGTGGGGAGCAGTTCTTC. Its translation: CASSQTSGSGEQFF.

The chain's CDR3 is CASSSAGGAEAFF. The CDR3, as DNA: TGTGCCAGCAGTTCCGCCGGGGGTGCTGAAGCTTTCTTT. The chain recombines TRBV6-5 with TRBJ1-1; the D gene is possibly TRBD1 (5 bases). This CDR3 is built from 13 residues. CDR1 is MNHEY and CDR2 is SVGAGI in the germline V gene. Trimming took 4 bases from V and 6 from J, leaving 12 bases between them.

The chain is built from TRBV5-1 and TRBJ2-1; maybe TRBD1 (5 bases). Germline CDR1 SGHRS, CDR2 YFSETQ. The CDR3 sequence is 11 residues long. With 5 bases removed from V and 13 bases from J, the gap between germline ends came to 13 bases. CDR3 in amino acids: CASRDQGVQFF. The CDR3 DNA is TGCGCCAGCAGGGACCAAGGGGTTCAGTTCTTC.

The rearrangement links TRBV5-1 to TRBJ2-1; TRBD1 matches at 7 bases. This CDR3 is 14 amino acids long. After removal of 3 bases from V and 1 base from J, the junction contained 1 base not matched to a gene. The germline CDR1 and CDR2 sequences are SGHRS and YFSETQ. CDR3 in DNA: TGCGCCAGCAGCTCGGGACAGTCCTACAATGAGCAGTTCTTC. Its translation: CASSSGQSYNEQFF.

The V and J genes are TRBV5-1 and TRBJ2-2; possible D gene TRBD2, 6 bases. Germline CDR1 is SGHRS and CDR2 is YFSETQ. The CDR3 extends over 18 amino acids. Trimming removed 0 bases at V and 6 bases at J, with 21 bases between. CDR3 in DNA: TGCGCCAGCAGCTTGGAGGTAGTTGCGGGAATCGTTCCCGGGGAGCTGTTTTTT. Translating it yields CASSLEVVAGIVPGELFF.

The genes are TRBV28 and TRBJ1-5; the match to TRBD1 covers 7 bases. Trimming cost V 2 bases and J 2 bases; bases outside gene matches: 0. The germline CDR1 and CDR2 sequences are MDHEN and SYDVKM. CDR3 length equals 14 residues. CDR3 region: CASSLTGGNQPQHF. Written as DNA, the CDR3 is TGTGCCAGCAGTTTAACAGGGGGCAATCAGCCCCAGCATTTT.

This chain connects TRBV5-1 to TRBJ2-7, with 12 nucleotides matching TRBD1. Germline V gene sequence: CDR1 SGHRS, CDR2 YFSETQ. Trimming cost V 5 bases and J 9 bases; bases outside gene matches: 15. CDR3 length: 16 residues. The CDR3 DNA sequence: TGCGCCAGCAGGGCACTAGCTGGGACAGGGGGCAGCGGGCAGTACTTC. Translating gives CASRALAGTGGSGQYF.

V gene TRBV20-1 combines with J gene TRBJ2-5; no clear D gene. Trimming left V 0 bases short and J 5 bases short, with 4 bases between. Germline V CDR1 and CDR2: DFQATT, SNEGSKA (reference sequence). This CDR3 has 11 amino acids. CDR3 residues: CSARDQETQYF. The CDR3 nucleotides are TGCAGTGCTAGAGATCAGGAGACCCAGTACTTC.

The rearrangement joins TRBV6-6 to TRBJ2-2; D possibly corresponds to TRBD1 (5 bases). From germline, CDR1 is MNHNY and CDR2 SVGAGI (reference sequence). With 7 bases removed from V and 2 bases from J, the gap between germline ends came to 11 bases. The length of the CDR3 is 14 residues. CDR3 region: CASIDSLNTGELFF. As DNA, the CDR3 is TGTGCCAGCATAGACAGTCTTAACACCGGGGAGCTGTTTTTT.

This chain joins TRBV29-1 and TRBJ2-3; 7 positions agree with TRBD1. Germline lookup yields CDR1 SQVTM and CDR2 ANQGSEA. Trimming took 2 bases from V and 1 from J; bases not matched to a gene: 3. This CDR3 is 14 amino acids long. CDR3 sequence: CSVERGRGTDTQYF. DNA of the CDR3: TGCAGCGTTGAAAGGGGGCGCGGCACAGATACGCAGTATTTT.

The sample holds one count of this clone. An end of the junction differs from the germline gene, which may be a read error. This rearrangement joins TRBV6-1 to TRBJ2-1, with 15 nucleotides matching TRBD2. The germline V gene has CDR1 MNHNS and CDR2 SASEGT. This CDR3 has 12 amino acids. CDR3 amino acids: CAGTSGGYEQFF. The CDR3 DNA reads TGCGCCGGGACTAGCGGGGGGTATGAGCAGTTCTTC.

The V and J genes are TRBV15 and TRBJ2-1, with D possibly TRBD2 on 8 matching bases. V lost 3 bases, J lost 7 bases, and 34 bases lay in between. Germline-derived CDR1 and CDR2 are LNHNV and YYDKDF (reference sequence). The CDR3 has 21 residues. DNA of the CDR3: TGTGCCACCAGCAGGTCGACAGGGACCAGCCTAGCGGGCTCCCTCCGAAATGAGCAGTTCTTC. Protein product: CATSRSTGTSLAGSLRNEQFF.

This chain uses TRBV6-1 with TRBJ1-6; D ambiguous. The germline V gene has CDR1 MNHNS and CDR2 SASEGT. Trimming took 2 bases from V and 6 from J, leaving 17 bases between them. The CDR3 runs to 17 residues. DNA for the CDR3: TGTGCCAGCAGTGAAAGTACAAATTATTCGCTTAATTCACCCCTCCACTTT. Amino acid sequence: CASSESTNYSLNSPLHF.

The rearrangement joins TRBV27 to TRBJ1-2; possibly TRBD1 for D (6 bases). Trimming removed 6 bases from V and 4 bases from J, with 12 bases in between. From germline, CDR1 is MNHEY and CDR2 SMNVEV (reference sequence). The CDR3 loop spans 13 amino acids. CDR3 DNA: TGTGCCAGCAGCCAGGGGACCTTCTATGGCTACACCTTC. Translation gives CASSQGTFYGYTF.

V is TRBV7-9 and J is TRBJ2-5, with D perhaps TRBD1 (5 bases). Germline-derived CDR1 and CDR2 are SEHNR and FQNEAQ (reference sequence). CDR3 length: 14 amino acids. V was shortened by 8 bases and J by 1 base, with 14 bases between the two germline ends. The CDR3 coding sequence is TGTGCCAGCCGTCCCACAGGCCCCCAAGAGACCCAGTACTTC. Amino acid sequence: CASRPTGPQETQYF.